This T cell receptor beta chain stems from a study of T cells in Graves' hyperthyroidism and ophthalmopathy. Overall study context: It was at initial diagnosis, before any treatment, that peripheral blood was collected. Findings and limits, study-wide: A model built on 13 V-J features separated ophthalmopathy from stable hyperthyroidism. Expanded thyroid clonotypes (above 0.001) were mostly also found in blood.

Amplification yielded TCR beta CDR3 regions, with RNA transcripts as the source. Researchers ran a first-round RT-PCR on the TCR CDR3 using the HTBI primer set. TCRdb re-called the multiplex PCR reads with MiXCR, one entry per CDR3 protein. The top ten hold approximately 13% of the sample, which has 400,000 to 450,000 distinct CDR3 sequences, roughly 15% seen once. Concerning this clonotype itself: Its antigen is not identified.

Ophthalmopathy cases met thresholds of Clinical Activity Score at least 3, NOSPECS grade at least 4 and duration under 3 months. Material for sequencing was blood. This clonotype originated in a man between 18 and 29 years old with Graves' ophthalmopathy.

The CDR3 coding sequence is TGTGCCAGTACTCCGACCGGGACTAGCAATCAGCCCCAGCATTTT. The encoded protein is CASTPTGTSNQPQHF. The chain has TRBV19 and TRBJ1-5; weak D call: TRBD1 (5 bases). Trimming pared 7 bases from V and 0 bases from J, leaving 13 bases between. Per germline, CDR1 LNHDA and CDR2 SQIVND (reference sequence). This CDR3 has 15 amino acids.